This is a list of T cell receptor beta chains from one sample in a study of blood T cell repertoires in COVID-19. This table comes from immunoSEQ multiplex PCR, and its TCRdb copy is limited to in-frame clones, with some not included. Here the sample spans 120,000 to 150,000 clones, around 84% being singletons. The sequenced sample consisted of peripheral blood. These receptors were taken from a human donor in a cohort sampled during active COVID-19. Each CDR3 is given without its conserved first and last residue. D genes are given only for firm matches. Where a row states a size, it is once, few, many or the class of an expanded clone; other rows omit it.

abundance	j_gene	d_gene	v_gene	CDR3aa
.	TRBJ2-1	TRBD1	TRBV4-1	ASRDRGPNEQF
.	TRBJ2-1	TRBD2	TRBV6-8	ASTIAGGRDNEQF
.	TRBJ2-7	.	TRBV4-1	ASSQRGQQGGEQY
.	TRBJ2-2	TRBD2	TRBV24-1	ATSGRAGHKLASGRAGTGELF
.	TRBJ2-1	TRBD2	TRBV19	ASTLDSGGYNEQF
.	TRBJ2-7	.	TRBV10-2	ASSDGYEQY
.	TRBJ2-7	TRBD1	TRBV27	ASSAYPGTGGYEQY
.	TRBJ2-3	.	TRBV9	ASSSLPDTQY
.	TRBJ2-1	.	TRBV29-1	SVELPGNEQF
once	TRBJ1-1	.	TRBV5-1	ASSLEGKGSEAF
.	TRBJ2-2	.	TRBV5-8	ASSLGTVNTGELF
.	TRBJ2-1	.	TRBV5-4	ASSLEGIYNEQF
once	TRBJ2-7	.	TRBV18	ASSPSLLYEQY
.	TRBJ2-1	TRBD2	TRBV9	ASSVTSGGTYNEQF
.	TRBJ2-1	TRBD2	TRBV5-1	ASSAGTSGTHEQF
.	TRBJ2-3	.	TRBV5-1	ASRVETDTQY
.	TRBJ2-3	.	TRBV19	ASSMGRPGRGLTDTQY
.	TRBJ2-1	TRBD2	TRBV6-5	ASRGTSGAYNEQF
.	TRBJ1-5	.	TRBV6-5	ASRRYRNQPQH
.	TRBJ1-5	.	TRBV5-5	ASSLIPGGEQPQH
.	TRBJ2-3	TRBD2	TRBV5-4	ASGRLAGPDTQY
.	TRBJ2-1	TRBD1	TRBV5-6	ASSFPGQYNEQF
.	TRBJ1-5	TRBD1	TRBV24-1	ATSDPDRGGGQPQH
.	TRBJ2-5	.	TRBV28	ASSLPGGTETQY
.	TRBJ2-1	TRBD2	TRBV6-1	ASSEIAGGVNEQF
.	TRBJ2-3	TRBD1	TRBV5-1	ASSSETNRGNTDTQY